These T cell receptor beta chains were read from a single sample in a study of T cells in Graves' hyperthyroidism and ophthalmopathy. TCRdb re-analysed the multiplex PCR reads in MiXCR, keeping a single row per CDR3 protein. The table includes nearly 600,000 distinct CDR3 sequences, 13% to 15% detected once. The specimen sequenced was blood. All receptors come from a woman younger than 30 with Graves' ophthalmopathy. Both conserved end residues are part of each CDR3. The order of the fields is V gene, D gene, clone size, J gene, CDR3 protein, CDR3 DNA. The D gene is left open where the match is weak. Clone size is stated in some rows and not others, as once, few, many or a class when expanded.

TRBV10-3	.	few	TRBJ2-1	CAINSRDPSYNEQFF	TGTGCCATCAATTCCCGGGACCCATCCTACAATGAGCAGTTCTTC
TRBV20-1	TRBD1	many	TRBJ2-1	CSARGDRANNEQFF	TGCAGTGCTAGAGGGGACAGGGCCAACAATGAGCAGTTCTTC
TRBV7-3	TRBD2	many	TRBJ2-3	CASSSGLAGGVPTDTQYF	TGTGCCAGCAGCTCCGGACTAGCGGGAGGGGTACCCACAGATACGCAGTATTTT
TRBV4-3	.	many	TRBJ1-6	CASSQAQGNSPLHF	TGCGCCAGCAGCCAAGCTCAGGGGAATTCACCCCTCCACTTT
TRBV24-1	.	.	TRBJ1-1	CATSLWGEAFF	TGTGCCACCAGCCTTTGGGGTGAAGCTTTCTTT
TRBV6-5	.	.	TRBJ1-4	CASSYLATTNEKLFF	TGTGCCAGCAGTTACTTAGCCACAACTAATGAAAAACTGTTTTTT
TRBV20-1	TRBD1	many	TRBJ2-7	CSGGTPGQGTGEQYF	TGCAGTGGAGGGACCCCGGGACAGGGGACGGGGGAGCAGTACTTC
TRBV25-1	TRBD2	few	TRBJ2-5	CASSGGGVQETQYF	TGTGCCAGCAGTGGGGGGGGAGTCCAAGAGACCCAGTACTTC
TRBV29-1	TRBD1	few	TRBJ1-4	CSVDRGGNEKLFF	TGCAGCGTTGACAGGGGGGGGAATGAAAAACTGTTTTTT
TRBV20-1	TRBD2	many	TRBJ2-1	CSASATGLAGVGYNEQFF	TGCAGTGCTAGCGCTACGGGACTAGCGGGAGTGGGCTACAATGAGCAGTTCTTC
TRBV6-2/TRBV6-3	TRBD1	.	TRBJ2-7	CASSYGWDRGNEQYF	TGTGCCAGCAGTTACGGCTGGGACAGGGGTAACGAGCAGTACTTC
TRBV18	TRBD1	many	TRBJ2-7	CASSPGTGRSYEQYF	TGTGCCAGCAGCCCCGGGACAGGGAGGTCCTACGAGCAGTACTTC
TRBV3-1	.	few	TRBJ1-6	CASSHWGSPLHF	TGTGCCAGCAGCCACTGGGGCTCACCCCTCCACTTT
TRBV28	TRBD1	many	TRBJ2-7	CASSQTTGQDHEQYF	TGTGCCAGCAGCCAGACTACGGGACAGGACCACGAGCAGTACTTC
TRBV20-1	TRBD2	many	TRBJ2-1	CSALATSGSPNEQFF	TGCAGTGCTCTAGCGACTAGCGGGAGTCCGAATGAGCAGTTCTTC
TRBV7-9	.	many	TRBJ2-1	CASSLQRPEQFF	TGTGCCAGCAGCTTACAACGCCCTGAGCAGTTCTTC
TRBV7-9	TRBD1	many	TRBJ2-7	CASSSQGASYEQYF	TGTGCCAGCAGCTCACAGGGGGCCTCCTACGAGCAGTACTTC
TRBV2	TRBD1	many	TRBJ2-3	CASSEMRDRVADTQYF	TGTGCCAGCAGTGAAATGAGAGACAGGGTAGCAGATACGCAGTATTTT
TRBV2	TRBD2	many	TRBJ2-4	CASSEASGSTKNIQYF	TGTGCCAGCAGTGAGGCCAGCGGGAGTACCAAAAACATTCAGTACTTC
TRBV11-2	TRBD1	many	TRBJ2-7	CASSSRDRRYEQYF	TGTGCCAGCAGCTCCAGGGACAGACGCTACGAGCAGTACTTC